Below, 5 T cell receptor beta chains from the same sample are listed, as sequenced in a study of cytomegalovirus exposure and HLA in healthy donors. With 60 Vbeta and 13 Jbeta primers, the PCR was carried out. Profiled with immunoSEQ multiplex PCR; TCRdb holds only in-frame clones, not every one. Among roughly 150,000 clones listed, 70% to 85% were seen once. Sequencing was done on a sample of PBMCs. These receptors were obtained from a male donor in good health and CMV-seronegative.

This chain connects TRBV10-3 to TRBJ2-1, with a possible D match to TRBD2 (6 bases). The germline CDR1 and CDR2 sequences are ENHRY and SYGVKD. This CDR3 is built from 13 residues. Trimming shortened V by 4 bases and J by 6 bases, and 10 bases separated the two germline ends. CDR3 DNA: TGTGCCATCAGTGCCGCTAGCGTCAATGAGCAGTTCTTC. Protein sequence: CAISAASVNEQFF.

V and J are TRBV18 and TRBJ2-7; 13 bases are a match to TRBD2. Germline CDR1 and CDR2: KGHSH and LQKENI. The CDR3 covers 15 residues. Trimming removed 2 bases from V and 5 bases from J; junction bases left unmatched: 3. This chain's CDR3 is CASSPRLAGGHEQYF. CDR3 nucleotides: TGTGCCAGCTCACCAAGACTAGCGGGAGGCCACGAGCAGTACTTC.

The chain carries TRBV6-1 and TRBJ2-1; D might be TRBD2 (6 bases). The CDR3 spans 15 residues. Germline lookup yields CDR1 MNHNS and CDR2 SASEGT. The V gene lost 6 bases and the J gene lost 5 bases, with 17 bases spanning the gap. CDR3 protein: CASRAGRDQDNEQFF. The CDR3 nucleotides read TGTGCCAGCAGGGCTGGGCGGGATCAAGACAATGAGCAGTTCTTC.

This clone was detected only once. The J gene is TRBJ2-1, the V gene TRBV5-1; the D gene is possibly TRBD1 (6 bases). Trimming shortened V by 4 bases and J by 6 bases, and 14 bases separated the two germline ends. The germline V gene has CDR1 SGHRS and CDR2 YFSETQ. The CDR3 loop spans 14 amino acids. The CDR3 DNA follows: TGCGCCAGCAGCCCTAACCTACAGGGCAATGAGCAGTTCTTC. This codes for CASSPNLQGNEQFF.

The V call is TRBV6-4, the J call TRBJ2-1; 9 bases match TRBD1. CDR3 length equals 15 residues. The germline V gene has CDR1 MRHNA and CDR2 SNTAGT. V was clipped by 6 bases and J by 5 bases; unmatched bases: 8. CDR3 in DNA: TGTGCCAGCAGCAGCGGACAGGGGACTAACAATGAGCAGTTCTTC. Translated: CASSSGQGTNNEQFF.